What follows are 5 T cell receptor beta chains derived from one specimen sequenced in a study of Graves' ophthalmopathy and Graves' hyperthyroidism. RNA transcripts served as template for amplifying TCR beta CDR3 sequences. A first-round RT-PCR used HTBI primers, followed by a second-round multiplex PCR. TCRdb fed the multiplex PCR reads into MiXCR, producing one record per CDR3 protein. The table has about 230,000 distinct CDR3 sequences, roughly 50% seen once; the top ten hold approximately 51%. Sequencing was done on a sample of peripheral blood. The receptor set was obtained from an adult man with Graves' ophthalmopathy.

This chain connects TRBV20-1 to TRBJ1-5; TRBD1 matches 10 bases. J gave up 2 bases and V 0 bases, and 1 base lay outside the gene matches. CDR1 and CDR2 (germline): DFQATT, SNEGSKA (reference sequence). The CDR3 sequence is 15 residues long. CDR3: CSARDGTGGNQPQHF. The DNA for the CDR3 is TGCAGTGCTAGAGATGGGACAGGGGGCAATCAGCCCCAGCATTTT.

The genes are TRBV7-9 and TRBJ2-7; 7 nucleotides align to TRBD1. This CDR3 contains 14 residues. Germline V CDR1 and CDR2: SEHNR, FQNEAQ (reference sequence). V lost 1 base and J lost 3; bases outside the gene matches: 3. CDR3 sequence reads: CASSLVRDSYEQYF. The DNA of the CDR3 is TGTGCCAGCAGCTTAGTTCGGGACAGCTACGAGCAGTACTTC. Filled out from reference TRBV7-9 and TRBJ2-7, the complete variable domain reads DTGVSQNPRHKITKRGQNVTFRCDPISEHNRLYWYRQTLGQGPEFLTYFQNEAQLEKSRLLSDRFSAERPKGSFSTLEIQRTEQGDSAMYLCASSLVRDSYEQYFGPGTRLTVT.

Notes on this clonotype: At one of its ends the junction is not consistent with the germline gene, which may arise from a read error. The CDR3 reads CANSPSASPYEQYF. In DNA, the CDR3 is TGTGCCAACAGCCCCTCGGCTAGTCCCTACGAGCAGTACTTC. The rearrangement links TRBV7-8 to TRBJ2-7, with D unclear. The CDR3 is made up of 14 amino acids. The V gene's germline CDR1 is SGHVS and CDR2 FQNEAQ.

The chain carries TRBV28 and TRBJ2-7, with TRBD1 identical over 7 bases. Germline assignment: CDR1 MDHEN and CDR2 SYDVKM. The CDR3 has 14 residues. V shed 1 base, J shed 4 bases, and the junction held 4 bases outside the gene matches. The CDR3 bases are TGTGCCAGCAGTTTATTCGGGACAGAATACGAGCAGTACTTC. Amino acids: CASSLFGTEYEQYF. Full variable domain (remainder filled in from reference TRBV28 and TRBJ2-7): DVKVTQSSRYLVKRTGEKVFLECVQDMDHENMFWYRQDPGLGLRLIYFSYDVKMKEKGDIPEGYSVSREKKERFSLILESASTNQTSMYLCASSLFGTEYEQYFGPGTRLTVT.

This clonotype showed up just a few times. Relative to the germline gene, one junction end is altered; a read error may explain this. The rearrangement joins TRBV7-7 to TRBJ2-2; 10 bases map to TRBD2. Germline CDR1 SSHAT, CDR2 FNYEAQ (reference sequence). The CDR3 contains 15 residues. CDR3 loop: CASSLLAGHTGELFF. The CDR3 nucleotides read TGTGCTAGCAGCTTACTAGCGGGACACACCGGGGAGCTGTTTTTT. Looking up the rest from reference TRBV7-7 and TRBJ2-2 gives the full variable domain: GAGVSQSPRYKVTKRGQDVTLRCDPISSHATLYWYQQALGQGPEFLTYFNYEAQPDKSGLPSDRFSAERPEGSISTLTIQRTEQRDSAMYRCASSLLAGHTGELFFGEGSRLTVL.